The present entry profiles one T cell receptor beta chain with its context. Its antigen is undetermined. The time point: week 23, last vaccination. Doses of 300 ug of mutant IDH1 20-mer peptide were given with topical imiquimod. Produced via immunoSEQ multiplex PCR; TCRdb's table is partial and in-frame only. The data contain 40,000 to 50,000 clones, roughly 80% of them singletons. The source of the sample is a study of a mutant IDH1 vaccine in newly diagnosed glioma. This CDR3 comprises 15 residues. Germline V gene sequence: CDR1 SNHLY, CDR2 FYNNEI. Trimming pared 3 bases from V and 4 bases from J, leaving 15 bases between.

This material consisted of PBMCs, taken from a glioma patient whose treatment included an IDH1 peptide vaccine. The J gene is TRBJ1-1, the V gene TRBV2, with D possibly TRBD1 on 5 matching bases. The sequence derives from a man aged 50-60 years with glioma. CDR3 sequence (DNA): TGTGCCAGCAGTGAGGGTCCGGGGCGGCGCACTGAAGCTTTCTTT. Its protein is CASSEGPGRRTEAFF.